Following are 21 T cell receptor beta chains from one sample sequenced in a study of CD8 T cells in Susac syndrome. The authors reverse transcribed 0.5 to 1 ug RNA with random hexamers. TCRdb ran MiXCR on the immunoSEQ multiplex PCR reads and lists one entry per CDR3 protein. The sample lists about 76,000 distinct CDR3 sequences, roughly nine tenths seen once, with 0.5% to 0.65% in the top ten. The sequencing input was CD8+ T cells from PBMCs. All receptors derive from a human donor with multiple sclerosis.

This chain links TRBV7-6 with TRBJ2-7; D not resolved. The CDR3 spans 16 residues. CDR1 is SGHVS, CDR2 FNYEAQ, per germline. V lost 1 base and J 3 bases, leaving 16 bases between the germline ends. The CDR3 nucleotides read TGTGCCAGCAGCTTAGAGCTTACGACTTCGTACTACGAGCAGTACTTC. Its translation is CASSLELTTSYYEQYF.

V gene TRBV6-4 combines with J gene TRBJ1-2; perhaps TRBD1 as D (6 bases). The germline V gene encodes CDR1 MRHNA and CDR2 SNTAGT. This CDR3 is 12 amino acids long. V dropped 5 bases and J dropped 7 bases, with 11 bases sitting between them. CDR3 region: CASSNRAAGYTF. Here the CDR3 DNA reads TGTGCCAGCAGTAACAGGGCGGCTGGCTACACCTTC.

The CDR3 sequence: CAWSVLGQVNEQFF. The CDR3 DNA is TGTGCCTGGAGTGTCTTGGGACAGGTCAATGAGCAGTTCTTC. The genes are TRBV30 and TRBJ2-1; 8 bases line up with TRBD1. The CDR3 is 14 residues long. Germline V gene lookup returns CDR1 GTSNPN and CDR2 SVGIG (reference sequence). V was clipped by 0 bases and J by 6 bases; unmatched bases: 4.

The genes are TRBV10-3 and TRBJ2-1; 9 bases are a match to TRBD2. Germline loops: CDR1 ENHRY, CDR2 SYGVKD. This CDR3 has 14 residues. V was pared by 2 bases and J by 7 bases, with 3 bases of the junction left unmatched. CDR3 sequence (DNA): TGTGCCATCAGTGAGGCTAGCGGGATGAATGAGCAGTTCTTC. Amino acids: CAISEASGMNEQFF.

This chain joins TRBV28 and TRBJ2-7, with a weak D call TRBD1 (7 bases). Trimming pared 4 bases from V and 5 bases from J, leaving 12 bases between. CDR1 MDHEN and CDR2 SYDVKM come from the germline V gene. The CDR3 is 13 amino acids. CDR3 DNA sequence: TGTGCCAGCAGTTACAGGGGAGGAAACGAGCAGTACTTC. Its translation is CASSYRGGNEQYF.

The J gene is TRBJ2-5, the V gene TRBV5-4; D may be TRBD2 (6 bases). Trimming removed 6 bases from V and 3 bases from J, with 12 bases in between. Germline CDR1 and CDR2: SGHNT and YYREEE (reference sequence). There are 13 residues in the CDR3. The CDR3 region has the DNA TGTGCCAGCATGCGGTCGGGAGAAGAGACCCAGTACTTC. Protein product: CASMRSGEETQYF.

The chain is built from TRBV5-4 and TRBJ2-3; 9 positions agree with TRBD2. Unmatched junction bases numbered 14, after V lost 6 bases and J lost 0 bases. Germline V gives CDR1 SGHNT, CDR2 YYREEE (reference sequence). This CDR3 has 18 amino acids. The CDR3: CASTWGGGRALSTDTQYF. CDR3 DNA: TGTGCCAGCACCTGGGGAGGCGGGAGGGCCCTTAGCACAGATACGCAGTATTTT.

This chain's CDR3 is CASSKGLVSDRIGGEQYF. The CDR3 DNA sequence: TGTGCCAGCAGCAAAGGACTAGTATCGGATCGGATTGGGGGTGAGCAGTACTTC. The chain recombines TRBV7-8 with TRBJ2-7; TRBD2 agrees at 7 bases. The CDR3 is made up of 18 amino acids. Germline V lookup: CDR1 SGHVS, CDR2 FQNEAQ. V was pared by 5 bases and J by 7 bases, with 23 bases of the junction left unmatched.

This chain uses TRBV4-1 with TRBJ2-7; D not resolved. Germline assignment: CDR1 MGHRA and CDR2 YSYEKL. With 1 base removed from V and 2 bases from J, the gap between germline ends came to 15 bases. CDR3 size: 16 residues. This CDR3 is CASSQVNGRAPYEQYF. CDR3 nucleotides: TGCGCCAGCAGCCAAGTCAATGGAAGGGCTCCCTACGAGCAGTACTTC.

The rearrangement joins TRBV27 to TRBJ2-1; tentatively, D is TRBD1 (5 bases). The CDR3 has 12 amino acids. The V end lost 3 bases, the J end lost 8 bases, and 8 bases lay between the germline ends. The germline V gene has CDR1 MNHEY and CDR2 SMNVEV (reference sequence). The CDR3, as DNA: TGTGCCAGCAGTTTCCTAGGGGATGAGCAGTTCTTC. It translates to CASSFLGDEQFF.

This sequence joins TRBV2 and TRBJ1-3, with 8 bases aligning to TRBD1. The CDR3 contains 13 residues. V gave up 10 bases and J gave up 2 bases; unmatched junction bases: 4. The V gene's germline CDR1 is SNHLY and CDR2 FYNNEI. CDR3 DNA sequence: TGTGCCATCGGACAGGGAACTGGAAACACCATATATTTT. Its translation: CAIGQGTGNTIYF.

The CDR3: CASRTNYGYTF. The DNA of the CDR3 is TGTGCCAGCCGGACAAACTATGGCTACACCTTC. The chain couples TRBV2 to TRBJ1-2, with TRBD1 as a possible D gene (5 bases). Germline-derived CDR1 and CDR2 are SNHLY and FYNNEI. Trimming cost V 8 bases and J 2 bases, with 6 bases left between them. The CDR3 loop spans 11 amino acids.

The chain joins TRBV28 to TRBJ1-1; D is unresolved. The CDR3 length is 12 residues. Germline assignment: CDR1 MDHEN and CDR2 SYDVKM. Trimming pared 8 bases from V and 4 bases from J, leaving 11 bases between. The CDR3 spells CASGNHRTEAFF. CDR3 in DNA: TGTGCCAGCGGGAACCACCGCACTGAAGCTTTCTTT.

The chain carries TRBV12-3 or TRBV12-4 and TRBJ2-1; D might be TRBD2 (7 bases). This CDR3 spans 16 amino acids. V was cut by 2 bases and J by 9 bases, with 20 bases left in between. CDR3 nucleotide sequence: TGTGCCAGCAGTTTATTGCAGGGGTCCCCGGGGGGTGAGCAGTTCTTC. Protein: CASSLLQGSPGGEQFF.

The count of this clonotype is one. V is TRBV3-1 and J is TRBJ2-7; D might be TRBD1 (6 bases). Germline CDR1 and CDR2: LGHDT and YNNKEL (reference sequence). This CDR3 has 15 amino acids. V was trimmed by 2 bases and J by 3 bases, leaving 14 bases between them. This CDR3 is CASSQQTGTGYEQYF. CDR3 DNA sequence: TGTGCCAGCAGCCAACAGACAGGTACGGGCTACGAGCAGTACTTC.

Points on this clonotype: Germline and junction disagree at one end, which may indicate a read error. This rearrangement joins TRBV12-5 to TRBJ2-7; no clear D. Germline CDR1 and CDR2: LGHNT and FRNRAP. The CDR3 is made up of 12 amino acids. Written as DNA, the CDR3 is TGTGCTAGTGTTTTGCCCCCCTACGAGCAGTACTTC. The encoded protein is CASVLPPYEQYF.

This clonotype came up once. The chain has TRBV13 and TRBJ2-3; 7 bases are a match to TRBD2. The trim removed 3 bases at V and 3 bases at J, leaving 9 bases unmatched. Germline V gene lookup returns CDR1 PRHDT and CDR2 FYEKMQ (reference sequence). There are 16 residues in the CDR3. The CDR3 here is CASSFALADLTDTQYF. The CDR3 DNA sequence: TGTGCCAGCAGCTTTGCCCTAGCGGACCTAACAGATACGCAGTATTTT.

This rearrangement joins TRBV7-9 to TRBJ2-2, with D possibly being TRBD1 (5 bases). V dropped 5 bases and J dropped 7 bases, with 11 bases sitting between them. Germline CDR1 SEHNR, CDR2 FQNEAQ (reference sequence). The CDR3 spans 13 residues. The CDR3 sequence: CASSAGNHGELFF. As DNA, the CDR3 is TGTGCCAGCAGCGCAGGGAATCACGGGGAGCTGTTTTTT.

The chain links TRBV24-1 to TRBJ2-1; D not certain. CDR1 is KGHDR and CDR2 is SFDVKD in the germline V gene. The ends were cut back, 5 bases at V and 3 bases at J, with 7 bases in the middle. The CDR3 extends over 13 amino acids. The DNA for the CDR3 is TGTGCCACCAGTGGGACCCGCTACAATGAGCAGTTCTTC. Its translation is CATSGTRYNEQFF.

V usage is TRBV4-1 and J usage is TRBJ2-2; TRBD2 aligns across 12 bases. V dropped 3 bases and J dropped 1; count of bases not matched to a gene: 3. The CDR3 is 17 amino acids. Germline V gives CDR1 MGHRA, CDR2 YSYEKL. Written as DNA, the CDR3 is TGCGCCAGCAGCCAGCGGGGACTAGCGGGGAACACCGGGGAGCTGTTTTTT. The encoded protein is CASSQRGLAGNTGELFF.

The V gene is TRBV27, the J gene TRBJ1-1; D remains unclear. The V end was cut by 2 bases, the J end by 1 base, with 5 bases between. The CDR3 runs to 13 residues. Germline CDR1 is MNHEY and CDR2 is SMNVEV (reference sequence). For the CDR3, the DNA is TGTGCCAGCAGTTTAACTCCGAACACTGAAGCTTTCTTT. Its protein product is CASSLTPNTEAFF.